This TCR beta chain was documented in a study of healthy donors' naive CD4 and CD8 T cells. Study-level points and caveats: Reportedly, most V and J gene segments showed naive CD4+ versus CD8+ bias.

For this clonotype: Its antigen is still unknown.

TCR libraries were built from about 500 ng of total RNA by linear amplification. Original data processing: From a handful of healthy donors, 78,498 rearranged TCR alpha transcripts were sequenced. TCRdb re-called the reads through MiXCR, storing one row per CDR3 protein. TCRdb's processing, not the study's, gives the V and J calls here. Found here are about 180,000 distinct CDR3 sequences, nearly 75% of them singletons; the top ten hold more than 2%. From germline, CDR1 is SGHAT and CDR2 FQNNGV. CDR3 length: 15 residues. V dropped 6 bases and J dropped 5; count of bases not matched to a gene: 12. The source material was naive CD4+ and CD8+ T cells sorted from blood, pooled from several donors. The genes are TRBV11-2 and TRBJ1-2, with 7 bases that match TRBD1. The TCR was taken from a pool of human donors in good health; the sample pools cells from several healthy donors. CDR3 nucleotide sequence: TGTGCCAGCAGACGAATTGGACAGGAGGCATATGGCTACACCTTC. The encoded protein is CASRRIGQEAYGYTF.